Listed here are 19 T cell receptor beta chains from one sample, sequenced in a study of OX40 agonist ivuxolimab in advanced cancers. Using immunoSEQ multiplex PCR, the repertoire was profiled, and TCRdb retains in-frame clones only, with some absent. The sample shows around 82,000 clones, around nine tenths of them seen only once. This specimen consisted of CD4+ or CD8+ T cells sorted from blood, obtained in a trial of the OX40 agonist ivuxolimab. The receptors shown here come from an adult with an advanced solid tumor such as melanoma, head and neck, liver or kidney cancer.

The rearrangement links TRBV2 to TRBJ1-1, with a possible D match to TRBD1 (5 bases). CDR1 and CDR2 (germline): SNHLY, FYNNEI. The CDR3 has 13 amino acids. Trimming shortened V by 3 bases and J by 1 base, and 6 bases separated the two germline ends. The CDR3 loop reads CASSDGGNTEAFF. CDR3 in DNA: TGTGCCAGCAGTGATGGGGGGAACACTGAAGCTTTCTTT. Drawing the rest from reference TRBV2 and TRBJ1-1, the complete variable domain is EPEVTQTPSHQVTQMGQEVILRCVPISNHLYFYWYRQILGQKVEFLVSFYNNEISEKSEIFDDQFSVERPDGSNFTLKIRSTKLEDSAMYFCASSDGGNTEAFFGQGTRLTVV.

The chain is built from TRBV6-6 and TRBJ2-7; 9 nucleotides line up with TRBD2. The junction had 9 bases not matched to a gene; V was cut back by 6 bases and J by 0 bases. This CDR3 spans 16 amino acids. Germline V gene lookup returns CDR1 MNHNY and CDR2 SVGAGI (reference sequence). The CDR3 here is CASSPRLAVSSYEQYF. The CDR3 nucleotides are TGTGCCAGCAGCCCCCGACTAGCGGTGAGCTCCTACGAGCAGTACTTC.

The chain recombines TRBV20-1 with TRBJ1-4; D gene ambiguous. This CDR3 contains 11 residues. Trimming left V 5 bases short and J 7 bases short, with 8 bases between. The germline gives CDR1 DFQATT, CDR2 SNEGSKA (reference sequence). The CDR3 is CSAGGLEKLFF. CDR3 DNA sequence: TGCAGTGCTGGTGGACTTGAAAAACTGTTTTTT.

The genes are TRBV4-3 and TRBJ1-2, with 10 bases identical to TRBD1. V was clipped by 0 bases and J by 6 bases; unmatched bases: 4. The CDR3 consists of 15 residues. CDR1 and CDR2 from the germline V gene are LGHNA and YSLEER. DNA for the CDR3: TGCGCCAGCAGCCAAGATGGGACAGGGGTTCATGGCTACACCTTC. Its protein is CASSQDGTGVHGYTF.

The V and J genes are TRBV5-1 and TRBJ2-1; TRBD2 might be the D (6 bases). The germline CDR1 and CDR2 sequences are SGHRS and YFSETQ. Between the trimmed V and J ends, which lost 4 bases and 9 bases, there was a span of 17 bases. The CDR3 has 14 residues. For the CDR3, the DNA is TGCGCCAGCAGCGAACCTAGCTCCGGGAGTGAGCAGTTCTTC. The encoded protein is CASSEPSSGSEQFF.

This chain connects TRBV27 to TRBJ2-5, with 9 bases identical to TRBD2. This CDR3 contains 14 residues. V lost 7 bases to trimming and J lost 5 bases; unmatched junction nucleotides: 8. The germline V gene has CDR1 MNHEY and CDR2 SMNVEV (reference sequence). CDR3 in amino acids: CASTRGGSGETQYF. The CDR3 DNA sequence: TGTGCCAGCACGCGGGGGGGGTCAGGGGAGACCCAGTACTTC.

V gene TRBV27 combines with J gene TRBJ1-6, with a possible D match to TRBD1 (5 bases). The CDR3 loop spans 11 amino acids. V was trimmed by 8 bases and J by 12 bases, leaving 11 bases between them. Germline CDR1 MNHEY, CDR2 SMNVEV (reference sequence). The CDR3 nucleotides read TGTGCCAGCGGGGTGGACAAACCCCTCCACTTT. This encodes CASGVDKPLHF.

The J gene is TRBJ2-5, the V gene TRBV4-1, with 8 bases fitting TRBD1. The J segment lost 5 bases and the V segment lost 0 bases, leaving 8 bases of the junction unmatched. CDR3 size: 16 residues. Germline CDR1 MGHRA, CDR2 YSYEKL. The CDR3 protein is CASSQEAGGAWETQYF. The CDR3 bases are TGCGCCAGCAGCCAAGAAGCAGGGGGCGCGTGGGAGACCCAGTACTTC.

The CDR3 here is CASGPGLAVTGELFF. The CDR3 DNA reads TGTGCCAGCGGCCCGGGACTAGCCGTCACCGGGGAGCTGTTTTTT. This sequence joins TRBV7-3 and TRBJ2-2, with 9 bases lining up with TRBD2. Losses at the gene ends were 8 bases for V and 4 bases for J; bases not matched to a gene: 8. This CDR3 has 15 residues. CDR1 and CDR2 (germline): SGHTA, FQGTGA. The full variable domain, its missing parts supplied by reference TRBV7-3 and TRBJ2-2, is GAGVSQTPSNKVTEKGKYVELRCDPISGHTALYWYRQSLGQGPEFLIYFQGTGAADDSGLPNDRFFAVRPEGSVSTLKIQRTERGDSAVYLCASGPGLAVTGELFFGEGSRLTVL.

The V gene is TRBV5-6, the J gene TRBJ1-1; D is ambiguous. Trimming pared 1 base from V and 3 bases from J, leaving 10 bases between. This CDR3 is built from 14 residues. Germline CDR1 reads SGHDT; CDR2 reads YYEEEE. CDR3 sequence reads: CASSLLGLDTEAFF. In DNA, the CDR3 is TGTGCCAGCAGCTTGTTAGGGCTGGACACTGAAGCTTTCTTT.

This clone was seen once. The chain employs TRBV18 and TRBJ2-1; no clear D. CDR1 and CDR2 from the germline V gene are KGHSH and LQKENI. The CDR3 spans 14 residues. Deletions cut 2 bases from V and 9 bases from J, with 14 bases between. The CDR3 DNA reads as TGTGCCAGCTCACCATCCGCCTTGAGAGGTGAGCAGTTCTTC. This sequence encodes CASSPSALRGEQFF. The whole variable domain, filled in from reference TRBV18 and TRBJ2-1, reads NAGVMQNPRHLVRRRGQEARLRCSPMKGHSHVYWYRQLPEEGLKFMVYLQKENIIDESGMPKERFSAEFPKEGPSILRIQQVVRGDSAAYFCASSPSALRGEQFFGPGTRLTVL.

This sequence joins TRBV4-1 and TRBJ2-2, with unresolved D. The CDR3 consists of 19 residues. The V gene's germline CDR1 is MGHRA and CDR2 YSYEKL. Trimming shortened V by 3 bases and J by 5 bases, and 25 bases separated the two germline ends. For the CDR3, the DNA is TGCGCCAGCAGCCACAAAGGAGACCTACACCAAACCATAACCGGGGAGCTGTTTTTT. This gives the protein CASSHKGDLHQTITGELFF.

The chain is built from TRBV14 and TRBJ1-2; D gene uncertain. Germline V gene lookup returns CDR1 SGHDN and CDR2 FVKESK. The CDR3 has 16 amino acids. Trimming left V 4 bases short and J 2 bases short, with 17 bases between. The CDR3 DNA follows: TGTGCCAGCAGCCCCCGGGCTCTCACCTGGAACTATGGCTACACCTTC. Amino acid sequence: CASSPRALTWNYGYTF.

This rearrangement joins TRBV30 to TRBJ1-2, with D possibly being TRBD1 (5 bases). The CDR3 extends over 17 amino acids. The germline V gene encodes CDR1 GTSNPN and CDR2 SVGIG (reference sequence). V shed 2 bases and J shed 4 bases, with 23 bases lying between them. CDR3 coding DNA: TGTGCCTGGAGTCCCCAAGGGCAGACAGCTCTGGGCTATGGCTACACCTTC. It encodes CAWSPQGQTALGYGYTF.

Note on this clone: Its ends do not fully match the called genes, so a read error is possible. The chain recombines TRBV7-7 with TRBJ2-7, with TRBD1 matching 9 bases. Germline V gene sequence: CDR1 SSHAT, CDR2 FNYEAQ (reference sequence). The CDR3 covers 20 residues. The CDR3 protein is CASTPLPDRGACWGSYEQYF. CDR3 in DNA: TGTGCTAGCACCCCGCTTCCCGACAGGGGGGCGTGTTGGGGCTCCTACGAGCAGTACTTC.

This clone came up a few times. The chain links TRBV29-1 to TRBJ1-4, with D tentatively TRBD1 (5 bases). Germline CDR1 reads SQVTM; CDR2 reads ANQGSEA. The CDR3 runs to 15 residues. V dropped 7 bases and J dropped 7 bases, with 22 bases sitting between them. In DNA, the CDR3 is TGCAGCGCCAATCCAGCCGGGACCAACGGTGAAAAACTGTTTTTT. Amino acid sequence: CSANPAGTNGEKLFF.

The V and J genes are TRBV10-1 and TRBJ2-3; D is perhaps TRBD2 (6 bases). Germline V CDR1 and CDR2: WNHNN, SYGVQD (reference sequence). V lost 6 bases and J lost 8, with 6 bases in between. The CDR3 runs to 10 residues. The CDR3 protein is CASRRGTQYF. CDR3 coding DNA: TGCGCCAGCAGGCGGGGTACGCAGTATTTT.

CDR3 sequence: CASSPEGGLNTEAFF. The CDR3 DNA is TGTGCCAGCAGCCCCGAGGGGGGCCTGAACACTGAAGCTTTCTTT. This sequence joins TRBV5-5 and TRBJ1-1, with TRBD1 as a possible D gene (6 bases). V lost 4 bases and J 0 bases, leaving 13 bases between the germline ends. Germline values: CDR1 SGHKS, CDR2 YYEKEE (reference sequence). The CDR3 consists of 15 residues.

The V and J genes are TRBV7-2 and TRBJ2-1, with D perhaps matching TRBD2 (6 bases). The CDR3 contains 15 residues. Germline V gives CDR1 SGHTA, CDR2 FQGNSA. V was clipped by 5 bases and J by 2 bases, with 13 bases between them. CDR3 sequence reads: CASSLSGTAYNEQFF. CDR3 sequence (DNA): TGTGCCAGCAGCCTTAGCGGCACCGCCTACAATGAGCAGTTCTTC.